A single sample gave rise to the 32 T cell receptor beta chains below, sequenced in a study of T cell changes during pregnancy in multiple sclerosis. Using immunoSEQ multiplex PCR, the repertoire was profiled, and TCRdb retains in-frame clones only, with some absent. Of roughly 75,000 clones in the sample, approximately 89% were seen once. The sample was peripheral blood, taken before pregnancy. The receptors were sampled from a female donor with multiple sclerosis, enrolled in a pregnancy study.

V usage is TRBV19 and J usage is TRBJ2-7; D perhaps matches TRBD1 (6 bases). The germline CDR1 and CDR2 sequences are LNHDA and SQIVND (reference sequence). The CDR3 extends over 12 amino acids. V was cut by 4 bases and J by 3 bases, with 7 bases left in between. CDR3 loop: CASSTDSYEQYF. CDR3 nucleotide sequence: TGTGCCAGTAGTACGGACAGCTACGAGCAGTACTTC.

This clone was seen a handful of times. The chain carries TRBV29-1 and TRBJ1-2; D remains ambiguous. CDR1 SQVTM and CDR2 ANQGSEA come from the germline V gene. The length of the CDR3 is 10 residues. V was cut by 7 bases and J by 6 bases, with 9 bases left in between. CDR3 DNA sequence: TGCAGCGGGGAGAGGAATGGCTACACCTTC. Translated, it gives CSGERNGYTF.

The chain is built from TRBV9 and TRBJ1-1, with a weak D call TRBD1 (5 bases). V lost 0 bases and J lost 1, with 10 bases in between. The CDR3 is 15 amino acids. From germline, CDR1 is SGDLS and CDR2 YYNGEE. CDR3 sequence (DNA): TGTGCCAGCAGCGTAGGGGGGGAGAGGAACACTGAAGCTTTCTTT. Protein product: CASSVGGERNTEAFF.

The chain combines TRBV10-3 with TRBJ2-7; 9 bases align to TRBD2. The CDR3 extends over 15 amino acids. With 2 bases clipped from V and 4 bases from J, the junction kept 6 bases outside the gene matches. The germline V gene has CDR1 ENHRY and CDR2 SYGVKD. This CDR3 reads CAISEQAGGDYEQYF. CDR3 DNA: TGTGCCATCAGTGAGCAAGCGGGGGGAGATTACGAGCAGTACTTC.

This chain connects TRBV6-1 to TRBJ2-1; 8 positions agree with TRBD1. Germline trimming cut 5 bases from V and 6 bases from J; bases unmatched to any gene: 3. Germline lookup yields CDR1 MNHNS and CDR2 SASEGT. The CDR3 has 13 residues. The CDR3: CASSTQGGNEQFF. CDR3 bases: TGTGCCAGCAGTACACAGGGGGGCAATGAGCAGTTCTTC.

This clone was counted once. The rearrangement joins TRBV2 to TRBJ2-2, with TRBD1 identical over 11 bases. V was pared by 6 bases and J by 4 bases, with 7 bases of the junction left unmatched. The CDR3 is 16 amino acids. In germline, CDR1 is SNHLY, CDR2 FYNNEI. The CDR3 region has the DNA TGTGCCAGCAGCGGACAGGGGGCGCCTCTCACCGGGGAGCTGTTTTTT. It translates to CASSGQGAPLTGELFF.

This chain links TRBV5-1 with TRBJ1-2; D unclear. CDR3 length: 11 amino acids. Per germline, CDR1 SGHRS and CDR2 YFSETQ. V was pared by 7 bases and J by 4 bases, with 8 bases between. For the CDR3, the DNA is TGCGCCAGCTACTCGGGCTATGGCTACACCTTC. Amino acids: CASYSGYGYTF.

Points on this clone: Other DNA sequences within the sample encode an identical CDR3. The rearrangement joins TRBV5-1 to TRBJ2-1, with 11 bases matching TRBD2. The CDR3 extends over 17 amino acids. V dropped 0 bases and J dropped 0; count of bases not matched to a gene: 2. Germline lookup yields CDR1 SGHRS and CDR2 YFSETQ. The CDR3 loop reads CASSLGLAGSSYNEQFF. CDR3 in DNA: TGCGCCAGCAGCTTGGGACTAGCGGGGAGCTCCTACAATGAGCAGTTCTTC. Complete variable domain (other parts from reference TRBV5-1 and TRBJ2-1): KAGVTQTPRYLIKTRGQQVTLSCSPISGHRSVSWYQQTPGQGLQFLFEYFSETQRNKGNFPGRFSGRQFSNSRSEMNVSTLELGDSALYLCASSLGLAGSSYNEQFFGPGTRLTVL.

This sequence joins TRBV30 and TRBJ1-2, with 8 bases fitting TRBD1. This CDR3 comprises 15 residues. V lost 1 base, J lost 4 bases, and 8 bases stayed unmatched. Germline V CDR1 and CDR2: GTSNPN, SVGIG (reference sequence). This CDR3 reads CAWSDKQGVVYGYTF. The CDR3 DNA sequence: TGTGCCTGGAGTGATAAACAGGGGGTCGTCTATGGCTACACCTTC.

This chain uses TRBV19 with TRBJ2-1; D perhaps matches TRBD1 (7 bases). The CDR3 is made up of 14 amino acids. The germline CDR1 and CDR2 sequences are LNHDA and SQIVND (reference sequence). The V end lost 5 bases, the J end lost 9 bases, and 17 bases lay between the germline ends. For the CDR3, the DNA is TGTGCCAGTAGTCCCAACAGGGGAGGTAGTGAGCAGTTCTTC. Encoded protein: CASSPNRGGSEQFF.

This sequence joins TRBV15 and TRBJ2-1; TRBD2 agrees at 11 bases. The ends lost 0 bases at V and 2 bases at J; junction bases unmatched: 9. CDR3 length: 19 residues. In germline, CDR1 is LNHNV, CDR2 YYDKDF (reference sequence). CDR3 in DNA: TGTGCCACCAGCAGAGATCGTTATAGCGGGGGGGCCGCCTACAATGAGCAGTTCTTC. Its translation is CATSRDRYSGGAAYNEQFF.

This chain joins TRBV28 and TRBJ2-6; D may be TRBD1 (5 bases). Germline V gene lookup returns CDR1 MDHEN and CDR2 SYDVKM. This CDR3 contains 16 residues. The V end lost 1 base, the J end lost 0 bases, and 7 bases lay between the germline ends. The CDR3: CASSLLGVSGANVLTF. For the CDR3, the DNA is TGTGCCAGCAGTTTATTAGGGGTCTCTGGGGCCAACGTCCTGACTTTC.

This clone was counted a few times. This sequence joins TRBV6-5 and TRBJ2-7; D is unresolved. Trimming took off 0 bases at V and 3 bases at J, with 6 bases between the two ends. Germline V gene sequence: CDR1 MNHEY, CDR2 SVGAGI. This CDR3 has 13 amino acids. The CDR3 region is CASSYSTVYEQYF. The DNA of the CDR3 is TGTGCCAGCAGTTACTCCACAGTCTACGAGCAGTACTTC.

The V and J genes are TRBV6-1 and TRBJ2-1; D is undetermined. Germline CDR1 MNHNS, CDR2 SASEGT. The CDR3 runs 13 residues. The V end was cut by 6 bases, the J end by 4 bases, with 10 bases between. The CDR3 sequence is CASSDLSYNEQFF. CDR3 in DNA: TGTGCCAGCAGCGACTTGTCGTACAATGAGCAGTTCTTC.

The chain is built from TRBV30 and TRBJ2-7; 7 bases line up with TRBD1. V trimming: 0 bases; J trimming: 4 bases; junction bases outside the gene matches: 15. Germline CDR1 and CDR2: GTSNPN and SVGIG (reference sequence). The CDR3 is 17 residues long. This CDR3 reads CAWSVRPWGTVVYEQYF. The CDR3 region has the DNA TGTGCCTGGAGTGTACGCCCGTGGGGGACAGTAGTATACGAGCAGTACTTC.

The rearrangement uses TRBV7-2 and TRBJ2-7, with unresolved D. The CDR3 length is 12 residues. The V end lost 0 bases, the J end lost 3 bases, and 3 bases lay between the germline ends. From germline, CDR1 is SGHTA and CDR2 FQGNSA. The CDR3 DNA reads as TGTGCCAGCAGCTTAGCCTACTACGAGCAGTACTTC. Its protein product is CASSLAYYEQYF. The entire variable domain, with the rest obtained from reference TRBV7-2 and TRBJ2-7, is as follows: GAGVSQSPSNKVTEKGKDVELRCDPISGHTALYWYRQSLGQGLEFLIYFQGNSAPDKSGLPSDRFSAERTGGSVSTLTIQRTQQEDSAVYLCASSLAYYEQYFGPGTRLTVT.

The rearrangement uses TRBV5-6 and TRBJ2-3, with 11 nucleotides matching TRBD1. Per germline, CDR1 SGHDT and CDR2 YYEEEE. The V gene end was trimmed by 4 bases and the J gene end by 4 bases; junction bases not matched to a gene: 11. The CDR3 is made up of 17 amino acids. The CDR3 DNA follows: TGTGCCAGCAGCCGCGCCGTGGACAGGGGGCACGCAGATACGCAGTATTTT. Protein sequence: CASSRAVDRGHADTQYF.

This clone showed up just once. The rearrangement links TRBV7-2 to TRBJ2-2; 8 nucleotides match TRBD2. Germline trimming cut 0 bases from V and 7 bases from J; bases unmatched to any gene: 4. The CDR3 is made up of 15 amino acids. Germline values: CDR1 SGHTA, CDR2 FQGNSA. CDR3 DNA sequence: TGTGCCAGCAGCTTAGCAGCTCGGGGGGGCGGGGAGCTGTTTTTT. Translation: CASSLAARGGGELFF.

This chain links TRBV12-5 with TRBJ2-1; 8 bases map to TRBD2. There are 16 residues in the CDR3. Per the germline V gene, CDR1 is LGHNT and CDR2 is FRNRAP. Unmatched junction bases numbered 8, after V lost 6 bases and J lost 1 base. Here the CDR3 DNA reads TGTGCTAGTGGAACCCCATTAGCGGGATCCTACAATGAGCAGTTCTTC. Amino acid sequence: CASGTPLAGSYNEQFF.

The chain joins TRBV10-3 to TRBJ2-5, with 11 nucleotides matching TRBD2. Germline V lookup: CDR1 ENHRY, CDR2 SYGVKD. This CDR3 comprises 14 residues. With 11 bases clipped from V and 7 bases from J, the junction kept 12 bases outside the gene matches. The DNA of the CDR3 is TGTGCCGCAATGGCTAGCGGGGGGCGGGGGACCCAGTACTTC. Protein sequence: CAAMASGGRGTQYF.

The rearrangement uses TRBV9 and TRBJ2-3; 10 bases map to TRBD2. Trimming took 3 bases from V and 1 from J; bases not matched to a gene: 5. CDR1 is SGDLS, CDR2 YYNGEE, per germline. The CDR3 sequence is 16 residues long. CDR3 residues: CASSANLAGGTDTQYF. CDR3 in DNA: TGTGCCAGCAGCGCAAACCTAGCGGGGGGCACAGATACGCAGTATTTT.

The CDR3 nucleotides are TGCGCCAGCAGCCAAGACTCGGATCAGCCCCAGCATTTT. This encodes CASSQDSDQPQHF. The chain combines TRBV4-3 with TRBJ1-5; D is unclear. The CDR3 is 13 residues long. V lost 0 bases and J lost 5, with 5 bases in between. Germline CDR1 LGHNA, CDR2 YSLEER.

The chain links TRBV18 to TRBJ2-7; D is undetermined. Trimming took 2 bases from V and 6 from J, leaving 11 bases between them. There are 13 residues in the CDR3. Germline V gene sequence: CDR1 KGHSH, CDR2 LQKENI. The DNA for the CDR3 is TGTGCCAGCTCACCAGCCAGTTTTGGCGAGCAGTACTTC. Translation: CASSPASFGEQYF.

This chain links TRBV7-2 with TRBJ1-2; 11 positions match TRBD1. The CDR3 length is 15 residues. Germline V CDR1 and CDR2: SGHTA, FQGNSA. V gave up 5 bases and J gave up 6 bases; unmatched junction bases: 8. The CDR3 DNA reads TGTGCCAGCAGCCCATTGGGGACAGGGGGGCATGGCTACACCTTC. Protein: CASSPLGTGGHGYTF.

This sequence joins TRBV5-4 and TRBJ1-2, with no clear D. The CDR3 loop spans 15 amino acids. V lost 6 bases and J 0 bases, leaving 15 bases between the germline ends. The germline CDR1 and CDR2 sequences are SGHNT and YYREEE (reference sequence). In DNA, the CDR3 is TGTGCCAGCATATACTCGGAGGACCCTAACTATGGCTACACCTTC. As protein: CASIYSEDPNYGYTF.

The table lists this clone with a few counts. The CDR3: CASSHAAGGHRDYGYTF. The CDR3 DNA reads TGTGCCAGCAGCCACGCGGCAGGGGGTCACCGCGACTATGGCTACACCTTC. The rearrangement links TRBV21-1 to TRBJ1-2; the table gives TRBD1 as D, unverified against the DNA. TRBV21-1 counts as a pseudogene. The CDR3 is 17 amino acids.

The CDR3 loop is CASSIYGPGQPQHF. The CDR3 bases are TGTGCCAGTAGTATCTACGGCCCGGGGCAGCCCCAGCATTTT. The J gene is TRBJ1-5, the V gene TRBV19; D is uncertain. The CDR3 contains 14 residues. CDR1 is LNHDA and CDR2 is SQIVND in the germline V gene (reference sequence). V lost 3 bases, J lost 7 bases, and 13 bases lay in between.

The V gene is TRBV15, the J gene TRBJ1-3; 7 bases are shared with TRBD1. CDR1 and CDR2 from the germline V gene are LNHNV and YYDKDF (reference sequence). The CDR3 extends over 16 amino acids. V shed 1 base and J 4 bases; nucleotides not matched to a gene: 7. The CDR3 nucleotides read TGTGCCACCAGCAGAGCTGTGACAGGGTGGGGAAACACCATATATTTT. Translating gives CATSRAVTGWGNTIYF. The full variable domain, with the rest looked up from reference TRBV15 and TRBJ1-3, is DAMVIQNPRYQVTQFGKPVTLSCSQTLNHNVMYWYQQKSSQAPKLLFHYYDKDFNNEADTPDNFQSRRPNTSFCFLDIRSPGLGDTAMYLCATSRAVTGWGNTIYFGEGSWLTVV.

This rearrangement joins TRBV7-8 to TRBJ1-1, with TRBD1 matching over 7 bases. This CDR3 region has 12 residues. Germline trimming cut 4 bases from V and 11 bases from J; bases unmatched to any gene: 7. Germline assignment: CDR1 SGHVS and CDR2 FQNEAQ. CDR3 in amino acids: CASSSRQGVAFF. CDR3 DNA sequence: TGTGCCAGCAGCTCCCGGCAGGGGGTGGCTTTCTTT.

Notes on this clone: Compared with germline, one end of the junction differs, possibly owing to a read error. This sequence joins TRBV28 and TRBJ2-3; 10 positions match TRBD1. This CDR3 is built from 15 residues. CDR1 is MDHEN, CDR2 SYDVKM, per germline. The CDR3 nucleotides read TGTGCCGGCAGTTTAGGGACAGGGGACACAGATACGCAGTATTTT. Encoded protein: CAGSLGTGDTDTQYF.

The CDR3, as DNA: TGTGCCAGCAGCTGGAGGGTAAACGGTGAAGCTTTCTTT. The encoded protein is CASSWRVNGEAFF. The chain links TRBV7-8 to TRBJ1-1, with D unresolved. V lost 4 bases to trimming and J lost 7 bases, with 13 bases between them. There are 13 residues in the CDR3. The germline V gene encodes CDR1 SGHVS and CDR2 FQNEAQ.

The chain links TRBV10-2 to TRBJ1-1; tentatively, D is TRBD1 (5 bases). Germline CDR1 reads WSHSY; CDR2 reads SAAADI. Trimming removed 6 bases at V and 1 base at J, with 12 bases between. The CDR3 contains 14 residues. CDR3 DNA sequence: TGCGCCAGCAGATTTTCGGGGGGGAACACTGAAGCTTTCTTT. This gives the protein CASRFSGGNTEAFF.